This T cell receptor beta chain is from a study of blood T cell repertoires in COVID-19. Study-wide context: There were acute and convalescent COVID-19 samples, and they came from the United States, Italy and Spain. From T cells, B-cell-depleted T cells, or PBMCs came the material, which was cDNA or gDNA.

The repertoire was sequenced with immunoSEQ multiplex PCR; TCRdb's copy has only in-frame clones and lacks some. The data hold 400,000 to 500,000 clones, with around nine tenths observed a single time. This clone was found a few times. CDR3 length equals 12 residues. Germline V lookup: CDR1 MDHEN, CDR2 SYDVKM. The germline V and J ends were trimmed by 2 bases and 13 bases, with 9 bases remaining between them. Living in under 30 US areas, the participants were between about 18 and 100 years of age. No more than 2 weeks before study entry, exposed participants had met a case of COVID-19. The TCR was taken from a woman aged 18-35 years who had been exposed to COVID-19. This chain links TRBV28 with TRBJ1-6; a weak D match, TRBD1 (5 bases). The specimen sequenced was PBMCs or T cells enriched from blood (not recorded which). CDR3 in DNA: TGTGCCAGCAGTTTAGCAGGGTTTCCCCTCCACTTT. Protein sequence: CASSLAGFPLHF.